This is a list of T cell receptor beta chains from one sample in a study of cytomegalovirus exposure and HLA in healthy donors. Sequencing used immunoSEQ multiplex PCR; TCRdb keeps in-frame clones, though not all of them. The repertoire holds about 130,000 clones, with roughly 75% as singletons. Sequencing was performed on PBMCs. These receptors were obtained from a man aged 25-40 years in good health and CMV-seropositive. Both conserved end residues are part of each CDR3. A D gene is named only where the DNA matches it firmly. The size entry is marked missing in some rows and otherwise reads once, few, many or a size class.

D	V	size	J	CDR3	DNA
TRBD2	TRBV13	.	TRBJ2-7	CASSATLAGGPSYEQYF	TGTGCCAGCAGCGCCACCCTAGCGGGAGGGCCGTCCTACGAGCAGTACTTC
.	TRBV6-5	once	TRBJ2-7	CASRRTGNYEQYF	TGTGCCAGCAGACGTACAGGAAACTACGAGCAGTACTTC
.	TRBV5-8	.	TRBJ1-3	CASSQSGNTIYF	TGTGCCAGCAGCCAATCTGGAAACACCATATATTTT
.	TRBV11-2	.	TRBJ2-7	CASSYTTGNYEQYF	TGTGCCAGCAGCTACACGACGGGAAACTACGAGCAGTACTTC
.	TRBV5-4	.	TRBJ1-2	CASSLEAGFHSFGYTF	TGTGCCAGCAGCTTGGAGGCAGGGTTTCACTCCTTCGGCTACACCTTC
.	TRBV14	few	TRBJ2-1	CASSQERRAPYNEQFF	TGTGCCAGCAGCCAAGAGAGGCGAGCGCCCTACAATGAGCAGTTCTTC
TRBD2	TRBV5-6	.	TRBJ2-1	CASSFLAGTYNEQFF	TGTGCCAGCAGCTTCCTAGCGGGAACCTACAATGAGCAGTTCTTC
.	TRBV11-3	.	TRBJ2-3	CASSWGTQDTQYF	TGTGCCAGCAGCTGGGGGACTCAAGATACGCAGTATTTT
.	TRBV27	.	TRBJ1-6	CASSLLVYNSPLHF	TGTGCCAGCAGCCTACTGGTGTATAATTCACCCCTCCACTTT
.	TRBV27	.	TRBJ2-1	CASSFRSTESKVSYNEQFF	TGTGCCAGCAGTTTCCGGAGCACTGAGTCCAAAGTTTCCTACAATGAGCAGTTCTTC
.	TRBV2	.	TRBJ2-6	CASSEAGGYSGANVLTF	TGTGCCAGCAGTGAAGCGGGGGGTTACTCTGGGGCCAACGTCCTGACTTTC
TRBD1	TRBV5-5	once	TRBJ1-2	CASSLEGTVGGGYTF	TGTGCCAGCAGCTTGGAAGGGACAGTCGGCGGTGGCTACACCTTC
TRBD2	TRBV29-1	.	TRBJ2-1	CSVEDLRVRGAGYPNNEQFF	TGCAGCGTTGAAGATCTTCGAGTGCGGGGGGCTGGCTACCCAAACAATGAGCAGTTCTTC
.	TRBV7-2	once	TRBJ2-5	CASSWRDSRPGTQYF	TGTGCCAGCAGCTGGCGGGACTCCCGGCCGGGCACCCAGTACTTC
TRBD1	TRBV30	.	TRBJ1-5	CAWSLGQINQPQHF	TGTGCCTGGAGCCTGGGACAGATCAATCAGCCCCAGCATTTT
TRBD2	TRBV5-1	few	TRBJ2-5	CASSLESLLAGGGTQYF	TGCGCCAGCAGCTTGGAATCTTTGCTAGCGGGAGGAGGGACCCAGTACTTC
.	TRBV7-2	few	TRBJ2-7	CASSLVTGQYEQYF	TGTGCCAGCAGCTTAGTTACAGGGCAATACGAGCAGTACTTC
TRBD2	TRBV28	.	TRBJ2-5	CASSSATSAQETQYF	TGTGCCAGCAGTTCTGCTACTAGCGCTCAAGAGACCCAGTACTTC
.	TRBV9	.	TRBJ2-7	CASSVGGYYEQYF	TGTGCCAGCAGCGTAGGGGGCTACTACGAGCAGTACTTC
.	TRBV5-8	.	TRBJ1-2	CASSLDRQYGYTF	TGTGCCAGCAGCTTGGACCGACAGTATGGCTACACCTTC
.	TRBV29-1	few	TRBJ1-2	CSAGGGGGYTF	TGCAGCGCCGGGGGGGGAGGAGGCTACACCTTC
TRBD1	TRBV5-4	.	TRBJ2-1	CASSLGQGGNEQFF	TGTGCCAGCAGCTTAGGACAGGGGGGCAATGAGCAGTTCTTC
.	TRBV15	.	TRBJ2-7	CATSPGQGRSYEQYF	TGTGCCACCAGTCCCGGACAAGGGCGGTCCTACGAGCAGTACTTC
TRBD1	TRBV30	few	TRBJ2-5	CAWSLIRDRGRRPQETQYF	TGTGCCTGGTCCTTGATCCGGGACAGGGGAAGGCGTCCCCAAGAGACCCAGTACTTC
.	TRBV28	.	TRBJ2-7	CASSSPDRSYEQYF	TGTGCCAGCAGTTCCCCGGACAGATCGTACGAGCAGTACTTC
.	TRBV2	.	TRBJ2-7	CASSPGWREEQYF	TGTGCCAGCAGCCCCGGCTGGCGGGAAGAGCAGTACTTC
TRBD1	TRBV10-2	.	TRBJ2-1	CASSDGTGGHEQFF	TGCGCCAGCAGTGACGGGACAGGGGGCCATGAGCAGTTCTTC
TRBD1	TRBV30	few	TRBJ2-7	CACVPGQGFKEQYF	TGTGCCTGTGTACCGGGACAGGGGTTTAAGGAGCAGTACTTC
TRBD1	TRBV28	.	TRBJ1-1	CASSLQGAPRAFF	TGTGCCAGCAGTTTACAGGGGGCGCCTCGCGCTTTCTTT
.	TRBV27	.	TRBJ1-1	CASSPGGAGTEAFF	TGTGCCAGCAGTCCGGGAGGGGCTGGAACTGAAGCTTTCTTT
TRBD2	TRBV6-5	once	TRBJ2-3	CASSYSSGSADTQYF	TGTGCCAGCAGTTACTCTAGCGGGAGTGCGGATACGCAGTATTTT
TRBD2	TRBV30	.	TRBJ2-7	CAWSVHSGLSEQYF	TGTGCCTGGAGTGTACATAGCGGGCTCTCCGAGCAGTACTTC
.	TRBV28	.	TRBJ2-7	CASSLSFDSIYEQYF	TGTGCCAGCAGTTTATCCTTCGACTCGATCTACGAGCAGTACTTC
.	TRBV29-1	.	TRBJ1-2	CSVYGLSDTFYGYTF	TGCAGCGTTTATGGGCTTTCAGATACTTTCTATGGCTACACCTTC
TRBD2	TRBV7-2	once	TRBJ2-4	CASSIGTSGGGYF	TGTGCCAGCAGCATAGGGACTAGCGGGGGGGGTTACTTC
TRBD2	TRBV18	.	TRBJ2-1	CASSEFSGGPGDEQFF	TGTGCCAGCTCCGAGTTTTCGGGAGGGCCTGGCGATGAGCAGTTCTTC
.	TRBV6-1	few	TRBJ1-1	CASSEGRGGGEAFF	TGTGCCAGCAGTGAGGGACGTGGGGGCGGTGAAGCTTTCTTT
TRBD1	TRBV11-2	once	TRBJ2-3	CASSSQGQGRITDTQYF	TGTGCCAGCAGCTCTCAGGGACAGGGCAGGATCACAGATACGCAGTATTTT
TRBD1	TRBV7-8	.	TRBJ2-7	CASSLRTGFYEQYF	TGTGCCAGCAGCTTACGGACAGGGTTTTACGAGCAGTACTTC
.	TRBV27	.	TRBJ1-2	CASHGREGYGYTF	TGTGCCAGCCACGGACGGGAGGGCTATGGCTACACCTTC
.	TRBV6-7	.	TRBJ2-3	CASSYSGGFPTDTQYF	TGTGCCAGCAGTTACTCAGGGGGATTCCCCACAGATACGCAGTATTTT
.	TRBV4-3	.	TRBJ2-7	CASSQEVTGSYEQYF	TGCGCCAGCAGCCAAGAGGTAACAGGGTCCTACGAGCAGTACTTC
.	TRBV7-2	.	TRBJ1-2	CASSLERGGGYTF	TGTGCCAGCAGCTTGGAAAGGGGAGGCGGCTACACCTTC
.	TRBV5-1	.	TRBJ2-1	CASSLGWGVGGYNEQFF	TGCGCCAGCAGCTTGGGCTGGGGGGTTGGAGGCTACAATGAGCAGTTCTTC
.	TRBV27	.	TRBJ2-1	CASSLSRQGSYNEQFF	TGTGCCAGCAGTTTATCGAGGCAGGGTTCTTACAATGAGCAGTTCTTC